This record covers a single T cell receptor beta chain. Its antigen is unknown. The CDR3 is 16 amino acids. The data stem from a study of cytomegalovirus exposure and HLA in healthy donors. Study results and caveats: Some public TCRs appeared in many individuals, while most sequences were rare. The authors later linked a missense DCLRE1C variant to TCR beta V- and J-gene trimming. In a later analysis, HLA-associated TCR beta chains were more clonally expanded than equally common others. Indistinguishability led to the exclusion of some V segments, TRBV6-2 and TRBV6-3 included.

60 Vbeta and 13 Jbeta primers were used in PCR. The protocol was immunoSEQ multiplex PCR, while the TCRdb copy is restricted to in-frame clones and leaves out a portion. Of around 130,000 clones in the sample, more than 60% were seen once. The sequence derives from a woman in her thirties or forties in good health and CMV-seropositive. The J gene is TRBJ2-1, the V gene TRBV12-2; the table names TRBD2, a call not compared with the DNA. TRBV12-2 is designated a pseudogene. What was sequenced was PBMCs. This chain's CDR3 is CASRCGLADSYNEQFF. The CDR3 region has the DNA TGTGCAAGTCGCTGTGGACTAGCGGACTCCTACAATGAGCAGTTCTTC.